This T cell receptor beta chain was documented in a study of shared clonotypes between healthy human individuals. Study in general: Aged between 18 and 49, the donors were a couple of women and three men.

Looked up from germline, CDR1 is LGHNA and CDR2 is YNFKEQ. V was pared by 4 bases and J by 7 bases, with 4 bases of the junction left unmatched. The CDR3 length is 13 residues. Generated by immunoSEQ multiplex PCR, the TCRdb table keeps only in-frame clones and is missing some. Of around 700,000 clones in the sample, around 92% are singletons; the top ten hold approximately 25%. Selected positively for CCR7 and CD45RO-negative, naive CD8 cells excluded terminally differentiated effector memory CD45RA+ cells. All participating donors were Caucasian adults from Nashville, Tennessee. This clone showed up just a few times.

V is TRBV4-2 and J is TRBJ2-1; TRBD2 matches at 7 bases. This TCR derives from a man aged 30 to 39 in good health. The sample was naive CD8+ T cells sorted from blood. DNA for the CDR3: TGTGCCAGCAGCCCGGGTAGCGGGAATGAGCAGTTCTTC. Translating it yields CASSPGSGNEQFF.